This T cell receptor beta chain is from a study of cytomegalovirus exposure and HLA in healthy donors (dated by TCRdb to about 2017). In terms of the full investigation: According to an earlier analysis of a few hundred of the donors, 150 million to 200 million T cells yielded roughly 110 million unique TCR beta sequences and about 300 Gb of sequence data. Among about 400 genotyped donors of the cohort, an average of approximately 240,000 unique TCR beta nucleotide sequences was sequenced per donor, of which about 18% were non-productive. In an earlier analysis of about 590 of the donors, high-throughput TCR beta sequencing was used to judge whether each TCR beta V gene segment behaved as functional or pseudogenic. Five DR-DQ haplotypes were treated as single units for association and clustering because of strong linkage in the cohort. In the later analysis, no new phenotypic data were used to find candidate immune exposures; instead, reliance was placed on TCR beta sequences and their occurrence across donors. Both class I and class II loci were covered by HLA typing, at four-digit resolution. A separate validation cohort of over a hundred different subjects was used in addition to the roughly 720-subject first cohort. Of the approximately 400 genotyped donors, about 84% fell in the genetic ancestry cluster associated with self-reported Caucasian donors. The number of donors typed differed by locus, with roughly 629-640 for A, B, C, DRB1 and DQB1, around 520 for DQA1, 606 for DPA1, and 450 to 480 for DPB1. About 280 gigabases of sequencing data and approximately 93 million unique TCR sequences were included in an early release covering about 620 HLA-typed donors. Using immunosequencing, the study profiled T cell repertoires from fewer than 700 subjects and related those repertoires to cytomegalovirus serostatus. In a later genetic analysis, genome-wide SNP genotypes for about three fifths of the 666 donors were used, and that subset was treated as a discovery cohort. High-throughput TCR immunosequencing, statistical association of individual TCRs with disease status, and machine learning were combined to predict cytomegalovirus infection status. The study aimed to test whether signatures of past pathogen exposure could be identified by cataloging public T cell receptors. To study patterns of TCR occurrence, a later analysis re-analyzed previously published TCR beta repertoires from 666 donors and added high-resolution HLA genotyping. Donor age, sex, ethnicity and CMV serostatus were compiled together with the repertoire data. Every repertoire in the discovery cohort had been generated on one and the same sequencing platform. What the study reported, not specific to this receptor: Because HLA typing was unavailable for some donors at each locus, only the typed subset was used in association tests. In a later genetic analysis, a missense DCLRE1C variant was associated with V-gene and J-gene trimming of TCR beta chains, and the association was replicated in an independent cohort. Across donors, most TCR sequences were observed very rarely, whereas some public TCRs were present in many individuals. In both the original and validation cohorts, the classifier was reported to diagnose cytomegalovirus status with high specificity and sensitivity. Presence/absence analyses assumed roughly uniform sequencing depth across donors, an assumption that may not hold. A cluster of highly shared sequence variants was judged likely to represent a technical artifact of the sequencing pipeline. In a later analysis, TCR association rates were found to vary across HLA loci, with the most associated TCRs seen for DRB1 alleles and the fewest for HLA-C alleles. A further reported finding was that TCR beta sequences accurately predicted the HLA-A and HLA-B alleles for most subjects in the first cohort. The cohort was sequenced for TCR beta chains only, and without alpha or paired-chain data the features that could be detected were limited. Immune exposure information for the cohort was limited to CMV serostatus. Because counts were too low, around 18 rarely observed V segments, including chromosome 9 orphons, were left out of the earlier analysis of a few hundred of the donors. According to the authors, the approach could potentially be generalized to other disease states and immunological phenotypes. A later analysis reported that several top co-occurrence clusters appeared linked to parvovirus B19, influenza, CMV and Epstein-Barr virus. At a false discovery rate of 0.05, a later analysis linked approximately 18,000 TCR beta sequences to specific HLA alleles. In an earlier analysis of under 600 of the donors, most TCR beta V segments were observed in productive rearrangements about 90% or about 30% of the time, broadly matching IMGT annotations. A total of 164 TCR beta chains were listed by the study as associated with cytomegalovirus. Strong co-occurrence of HLA alleles, especially DR and DQ, made assigning TCR associations to individual alleles difficult. A later genetic analysis reported fewer N-insertions in productive TCRs among donors in an Asian-associated ancestry cluster than the roughly 720-donor mean. Correlated functional status among segregating V segments might be attributable to linkage disequilibrium, but an unknown experimental factor could not be ruled out. Compared with equally common non-associated chains, HLA-associated TCR beta chains in a later analysis were more clonally expanded and had lower generation probabilities. In vitro tests confirmed that a few of the cytomegalovirus-associated TCR beta chains recognize cytomegalovirus antigens. Because the 87-base-pair reads could not distinguish some IMGT-functional V segments, including TRBV6-2 and TRBV6-3, those segments were excluded. In a later analysis, most CMV-associated TCR beta chains were found to appear HLA-restricted, with HLA associations seemingly driven largely by CMV exposure.

The junction carries 7 bases between V and J, which are trimmed by 1 base and 0 bases respectively. Including cysteine and phenylalanine, the CDR3 has 15 amino acids. Here the CDR3 DNA is all that survives: 45 bases in frame from base 1. The germline V gene provides CDR1 SNHLY and CDR2 FYNNEI. A note on this clone: What antigen it recognizes has not been identified. No base quality information exists; no much larger clone differs at one position.

In total, roughly 670 healthy bone marrow donors made up the cohort. At the time of sampling, all cohort members were nominally healthy, though unrecorded immune exposures were likely present. The donor was CMV seropositive and belonged to the group of about 290 seropositive cohort members. Every donor gave a peripheral blood sample, and the peripheral blood mononuclear cells from that sample were used for TCR beta sequencing. The Qiagen DNeasy Blood Extraction Kit was used to extract genomic DNA from the blood cell samples. The receptor library was made with the immunoSEQ multiplex PCR assay. A mixture of 60 forward primers for TCR Vbeta segments and 13 reverse primers for TCR Jbeta segments was used in the multiplex PCR. The CDR3 region of rearranged TCR beta genes was amplified from genomic DNA by a multiplex PCR assay. Amplified TCR beta libraries were sequenced as 87-base-pair reads on the Illumina HiSeq System. The study's own analysis went as follows. In a later analysis, tens of millions of unique TCR beta chains were counted across the approximately 640 repertoires, and roughly 11 million of these chains were shared by at least two donors. A nearest-neighbor algorithm error-corrected the raw reads and collapsed the reads into unique sequences, merging closely related sequences to remove PCR and sequencing errors. CDR3 sequences were aligned to IMGT reference sequences to assign V, D and J gene segments. For a sequence to be retained, a match of at least six nucleotides was required to both a V gene segment and a J gene segment. Rearrangements were called productive when the CDR3 lacked stop codons and stayed in frame with V and J; all others were non-productive. CDR3 was defined according to IMGT convention as the region running from the second conserved V-encoded cysteine to the conserved J-encoded phenylalanine. In an earlier analysis of more than 550 of the donors, sequences lacking an unambiguous match to a single V gene segment were excluded. In an earlier analysis of about 590 of the donors, a V segment was called functional when productive rearrangements were above 56.7%, and segregating when the standard deviation between donors exceeded 5%. A statistical classification framework was developed to diagnose cytomegalovirus status using the catalog of TCR beta chain sequences. A later analysis assigned V and J genes by comparing TCR nucleotide sequences with IMGT/GENE-DB human TR gene sequences. The TCRdist pipeline was used in a later analysis to assign CDR3 sequences and most-parsimonious VDJ recombination scenarios. In a later analysis, every TCR beta chain was defined by the combination of its CDR3 amino acid sequence and its V-gene family, and reads without a unique V-gene family were dropped. As a way to deal with suspected cross-contamination and a sequencing artifact, a later analysis dropped roughly 620 nucleotide sequences that were highly shared and had low generation probability. In a later analysis, a clonal expansion index for each public chain was calculated from normalized within-repertoire ranks of inferred template counts. In a later analysis, generation probabilities were computed using a VDJ recombination model fitted to out-of-frame rearrangements, and the results were checked against IGoR. A later analysis scored TCR-TCR, TCR-HLA and TCR-CMV co-occurrence with hypergeometric tests, applying a repertoire-size bias correction to TCR pairs. False discovery rates were estimated in a later analysis by permuting HLA or CMV assignments 20 times. In a later analysis, co-occurring TCRs were grouped using DBSCAN, with TCRdist sequence similarity added in when clustering inside HLA-allele-positive subsets. Repertoires with fewer than 30,000 or more than 120,000 public chains were left out of co-occurrence clustering, as were about five repertoires with anomalous nucleotide sharing. As stored in TCRdb, this immuneACCESS dataset retains in-frame rearrangements with V and J assigned. A fraction of the clones does not appear; measured against another copy, unresolved V genes explain less than half of the discrepancy, and the remainder lacks a known reason. Clone size and V and J calls were adopted from that table, with D and trimming inferred from the DNA. This sample has around 76,000 clones in its table, and around 72% of those were observed once. The top ten hold around 15% of the sample.

The V and J segments used are TRBV2 and TRBJ1-5; the D gene identity is not certain. Sequences were obtained from PBMCs. The receptor was derived from a woman aged 40-49 years in good health and CMV-seropositive. The nucleotide sequence reads TGTGCCAGCAGTGAAGGAGGATTTAGCAATCAGCCCCAGCATTTT. Its protein reads: CASSEGGFSNQPQHF.